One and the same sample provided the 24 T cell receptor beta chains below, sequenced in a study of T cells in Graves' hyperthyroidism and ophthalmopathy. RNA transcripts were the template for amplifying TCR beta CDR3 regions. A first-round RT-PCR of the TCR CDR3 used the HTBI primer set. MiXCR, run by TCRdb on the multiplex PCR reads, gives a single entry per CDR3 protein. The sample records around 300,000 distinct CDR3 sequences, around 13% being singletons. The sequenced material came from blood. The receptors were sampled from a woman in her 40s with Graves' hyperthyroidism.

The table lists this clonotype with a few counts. In nucleotides, the CDR3 is TGTGCCAGCTCACCCGTCAGCCCAGGTGAGGGAGCTTTCTTT. Translating gives CASSPVSPGEGAFF. The rearrangement joins TRBV18 to TRBJ1-1; D not certain. The V gene's germline CDR1 is KGHSH and CDR2 LQKENI. Between the trimmed V and J ends, which lost 3 bases and 10 bases, there was a span of 18 bases. This CDR3 has 14 residues.

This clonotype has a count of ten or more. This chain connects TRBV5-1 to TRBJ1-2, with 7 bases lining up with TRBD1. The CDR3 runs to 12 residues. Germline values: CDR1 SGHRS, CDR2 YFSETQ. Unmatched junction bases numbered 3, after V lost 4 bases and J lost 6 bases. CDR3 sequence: CASSLGTDGYTF. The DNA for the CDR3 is TGCGCCAGCAGCCTCGGGACAGATGGCTACACCTTC. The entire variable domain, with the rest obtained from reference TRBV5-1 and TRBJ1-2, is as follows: KAGVTQTPRYLIKTRGQQVTLSCSPISGHRSVSWYQQTPGQGLQFLFEYFSETQRNKGNFPGRFSGRQFSNSRSEMNVSTLELGDSALYLCASSLGTDGYTFGSGTRLTVV.

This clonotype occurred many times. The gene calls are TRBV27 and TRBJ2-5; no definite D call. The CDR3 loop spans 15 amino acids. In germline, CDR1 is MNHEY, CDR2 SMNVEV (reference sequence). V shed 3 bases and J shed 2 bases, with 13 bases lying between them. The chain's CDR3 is CASSFSSAAQETQYF. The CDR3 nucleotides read TGTGCCAGCAGTTTTTCGTCGGCAGCACAAGAGACCCAGTACTTC.

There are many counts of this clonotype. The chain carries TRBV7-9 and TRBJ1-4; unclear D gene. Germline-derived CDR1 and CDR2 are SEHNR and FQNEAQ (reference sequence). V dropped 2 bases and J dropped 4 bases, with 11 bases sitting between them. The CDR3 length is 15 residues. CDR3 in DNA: TGTGCCAGCAGCTTACCGGGAGGGAATAATGAAAAACTGTTTTTT. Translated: CASSLPGGNNEKLFF.

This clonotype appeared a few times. CDR3 in amino acids: CASSLQKQFF. The DNA of the CDR3 is TGTGCCAGCAGTTTGCAAAAGCAGTTCTTC. This chain joins TRBV12-3 or TRBV12-4 and TRBJ2-1, with D uncertain. The CDR3 has 10 amino acids. With 3 bases removed from V and 11 bases from J, the gap between germline ends came to 5 bases.

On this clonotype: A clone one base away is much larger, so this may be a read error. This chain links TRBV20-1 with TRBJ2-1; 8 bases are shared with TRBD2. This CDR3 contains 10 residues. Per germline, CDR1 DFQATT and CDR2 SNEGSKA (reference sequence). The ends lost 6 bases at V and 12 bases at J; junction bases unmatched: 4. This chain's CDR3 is CSAESGRQFF. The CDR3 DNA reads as TGCAGTGCGGAGAGCGGGAGGCAGTTCTTC.

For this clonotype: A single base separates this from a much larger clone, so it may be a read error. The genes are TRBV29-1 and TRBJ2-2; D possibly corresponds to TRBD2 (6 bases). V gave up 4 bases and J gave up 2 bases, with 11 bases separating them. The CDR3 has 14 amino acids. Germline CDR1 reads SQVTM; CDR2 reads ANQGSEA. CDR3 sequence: CSVGSGTNTGELFF. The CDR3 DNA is TGCAGCGTTGGCTCGGGGACTAACACCGGGGAGCTGTTTTTT.

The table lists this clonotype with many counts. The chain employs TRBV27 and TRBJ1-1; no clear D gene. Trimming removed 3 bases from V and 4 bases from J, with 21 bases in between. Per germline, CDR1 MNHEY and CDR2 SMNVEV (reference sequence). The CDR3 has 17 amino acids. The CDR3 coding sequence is TGTGCCAGCAGTTTGGGATCAGGATCCCGTCGGGGCACTGAAGCTTTCTTT. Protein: CASSLGSGSRRGTEAFF.

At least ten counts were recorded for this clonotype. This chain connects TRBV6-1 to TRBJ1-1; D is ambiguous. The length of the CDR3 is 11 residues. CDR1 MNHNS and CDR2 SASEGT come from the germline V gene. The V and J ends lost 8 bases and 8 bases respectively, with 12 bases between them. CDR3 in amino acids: CASPLHCEAFF. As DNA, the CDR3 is TGTGCCAGCCCGCTACACTGCGAAGCTTTCTTT.

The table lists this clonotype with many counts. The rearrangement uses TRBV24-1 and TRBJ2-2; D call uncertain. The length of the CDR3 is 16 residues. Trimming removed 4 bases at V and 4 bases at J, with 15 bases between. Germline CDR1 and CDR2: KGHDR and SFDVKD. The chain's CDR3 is CATSDPAAHRTGELFF. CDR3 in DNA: TGTGCCACCAGTGACCCCGCCGCGCACCGCACCGGGGAGCTGTTTTTT.

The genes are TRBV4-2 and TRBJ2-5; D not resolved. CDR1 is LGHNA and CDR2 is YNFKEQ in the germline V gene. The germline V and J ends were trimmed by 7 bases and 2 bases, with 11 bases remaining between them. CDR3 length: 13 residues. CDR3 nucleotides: TGTGCCAGCAAGATGGGGATTCAAGAGACCCAGTACTTC. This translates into CASKMGIQETQYF.

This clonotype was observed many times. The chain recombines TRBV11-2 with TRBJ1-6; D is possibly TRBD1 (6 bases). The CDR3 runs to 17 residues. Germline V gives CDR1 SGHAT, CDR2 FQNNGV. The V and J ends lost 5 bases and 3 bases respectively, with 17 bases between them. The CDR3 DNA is TGTGCCAGCAGCCCGGGGGGCATTTCGAGCTATAATTCACCCCTCCACTTT. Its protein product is CASSPGGISSYNSPLHF.

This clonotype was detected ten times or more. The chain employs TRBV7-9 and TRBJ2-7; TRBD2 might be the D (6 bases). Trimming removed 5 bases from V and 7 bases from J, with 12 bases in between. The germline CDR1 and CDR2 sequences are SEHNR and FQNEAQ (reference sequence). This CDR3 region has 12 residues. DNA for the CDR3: TGTGCCAGCAGCCCGGGACTCAGGGAGCAGTACTTC. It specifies CASSPGLREQYF. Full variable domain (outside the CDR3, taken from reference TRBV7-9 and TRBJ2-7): DTGVSQNPRHKITKRGQNVTFRCDPISEHNRLYWYRQTLGQGPEFLTYFQNEAQLEKSRLLSDRFSAERPKGSFSTLEIQRTEQGDSAMYLCASSPGLREQYFGPGTRLTVT.

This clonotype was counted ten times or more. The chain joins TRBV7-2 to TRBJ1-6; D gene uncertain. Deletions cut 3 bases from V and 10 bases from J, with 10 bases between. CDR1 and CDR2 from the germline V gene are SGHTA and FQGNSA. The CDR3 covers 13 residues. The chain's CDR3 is CASSFSTWSPLHF. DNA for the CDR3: TGTGCCAGCAGCTTTTCCACTTGGTCACCCCTCCACTTT. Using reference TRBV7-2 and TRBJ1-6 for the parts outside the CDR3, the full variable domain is GAGVSQSPSNKVTEKGKDVELRCDPISGHTALYWYRQSLGQGLEFLIYFQGNSAPDKSGLPSDRFSAERTGGSVSTLTIQRTQQEDSAVYLCASSFSTWSPLHFGNGTRLTVT.

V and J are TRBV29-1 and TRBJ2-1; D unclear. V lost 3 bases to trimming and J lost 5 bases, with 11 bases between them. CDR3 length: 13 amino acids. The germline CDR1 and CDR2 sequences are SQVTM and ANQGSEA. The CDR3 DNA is TGCAGCGTTGATCTATACGGTGACAATGAGCAGTTCTTC. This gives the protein CSVDLYGDNEQFF.

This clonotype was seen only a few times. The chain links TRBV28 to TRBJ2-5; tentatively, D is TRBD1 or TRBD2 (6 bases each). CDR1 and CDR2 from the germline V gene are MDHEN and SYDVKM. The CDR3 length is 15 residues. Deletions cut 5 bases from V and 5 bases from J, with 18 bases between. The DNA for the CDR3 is TGTGCCAGCAGTGCTAGGGGGGACGGGGAGGAGACCCAGTACTTC. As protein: CASSARGDGEETQYF.

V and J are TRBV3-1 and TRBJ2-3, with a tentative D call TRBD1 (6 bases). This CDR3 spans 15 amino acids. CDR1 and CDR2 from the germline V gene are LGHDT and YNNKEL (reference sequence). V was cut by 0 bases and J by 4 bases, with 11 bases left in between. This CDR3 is CASSQDSQGPDTQYF. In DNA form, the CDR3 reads TGTGCCAGCAGCCAAGACTCACAGGGCCCAGATACGCAGTATTTT.

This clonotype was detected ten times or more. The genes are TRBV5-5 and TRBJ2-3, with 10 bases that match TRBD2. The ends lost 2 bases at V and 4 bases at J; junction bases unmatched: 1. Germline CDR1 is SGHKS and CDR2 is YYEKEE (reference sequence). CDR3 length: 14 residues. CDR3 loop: CASSLLAGSDTQYF. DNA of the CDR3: TGTGCCAGCAGCTTACTAGCGGGGTCAGATACGCAGTATTTT.

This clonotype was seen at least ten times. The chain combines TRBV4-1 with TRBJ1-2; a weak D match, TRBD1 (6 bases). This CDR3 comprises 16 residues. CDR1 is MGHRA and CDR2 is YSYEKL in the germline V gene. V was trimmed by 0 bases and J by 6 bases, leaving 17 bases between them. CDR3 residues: CASSQESQGDLNGYTF. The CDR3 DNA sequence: TGCGCCAGCAGCCAAGAATCACAGGGCGACTTGAATGGCTACACCTTC.

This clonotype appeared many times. Written as DNA, the CDR3 is TGTGCCAGCAGTGAGACTAGCGGTACTAGCACAGATACGCAGTATTTT. This translates into CASSETSGTSTDTQYF. The genes are TRBV2 and TRBJ2-3, with 9 positions matching TRBD2. Germline lookup yields CDR1 SNHLY and CDR2 FYNNEI. V was clipped by 3 bases and J by 0 bases; unmatched bases: 4. The CDR3 runs 16 residues.

CDR3 coding DNA: TGTGCCAGCAGTGAGGGCCGGGTGGGAGGTGAAAAACTGTTTTTT. Translated: CASSEGRVGGEKLFF. The V and J genes are TRBV2 and TRBJ1-4; D uncertain. The CDR3 runs 15 residues. V was trimmed by 3 bases and J by 7 bases, leaving 15 bases between them. Germline lookup yields CDR1 SNHLY and CDR2 FYNNEI.

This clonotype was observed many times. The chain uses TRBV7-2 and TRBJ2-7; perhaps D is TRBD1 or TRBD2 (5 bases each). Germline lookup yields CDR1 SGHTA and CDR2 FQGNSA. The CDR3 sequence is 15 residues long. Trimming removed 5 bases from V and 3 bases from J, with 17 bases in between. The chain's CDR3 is CASSRGADFNYEQYF. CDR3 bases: TGTGCCAGCAGCCGTGGGGCGGACTTTAACTACGAGCAGTACTTC.

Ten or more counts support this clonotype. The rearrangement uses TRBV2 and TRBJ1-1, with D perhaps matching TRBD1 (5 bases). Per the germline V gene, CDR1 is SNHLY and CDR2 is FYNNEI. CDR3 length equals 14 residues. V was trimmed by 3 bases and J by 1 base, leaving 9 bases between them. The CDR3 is CASSEGRGNTEAFF. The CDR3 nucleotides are TGTGCCAGCAGTGAGGGACGGGGGAACACTGAAGCTTTCTTT.

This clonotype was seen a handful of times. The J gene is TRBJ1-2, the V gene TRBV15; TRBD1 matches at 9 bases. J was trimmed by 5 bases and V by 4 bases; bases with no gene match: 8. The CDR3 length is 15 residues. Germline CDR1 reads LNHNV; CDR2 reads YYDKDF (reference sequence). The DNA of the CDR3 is TGTGCCACCAGCAAGAGGACAGGGGCGGGGTATGGCTACACCTTC. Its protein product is CATSKRTGAGYGYTF.